The rows below give T cell receptor beta chains drawn from one sample of a study of technical replicates of blood from a handful of donors. Here immunoSEQ multiplex PCR was the method, and the copy in TCRdb shows in-frame clones only, minus some. Among tens of thousands of clones listed, over 80% were seen once. Material: T cells isolated from PBMCs. The receptor set was obtained from a human donor in good health. CDR3s include the opening cysteine and the closing phenylalanine or tryptophan. D genes are given only for firm matches. Clone size is not always given. Where it is, it says once, few, many or a class for expanded clones.

>TRBD2|TRBJ2-3|TRBV4-3|.
TGCGCCAGCAGCCAAGTACCGTCAGCGGGGGATACGCAGTATTTT
CASSQVPSAGDTQYF
>TRBD1|TRBJ2-7|TRBV4-2|.
TGTGCCAGCAGCCTGAATGACAGGGTCGTCTTAGGTGCCTCCTACGAGCAGTACTTC
CASSLNDRVVLGASYEQYF
>.|TRBJ2-7|TRBV7-8|.
TGTGCCAGCACCGGGAAATACGAGCAGTACTTC
CASTGKYEQYF
>TRBD1|TRBJ1-5|TRBV5-5|.
TGTGCCAGCAGCTTGGCCGGGTCCCAGGGGGCGCGACAGCCCCAGCATTTT
CASSLAGSQGARQPQHF
>TRBD1|TRBJ2-7|TRBV10-3|.
TGTGCCATCAGTGGGTACAGGACAGGGAACGAGCAGTACTTC
CAISGYRTGNEQYF
>.|TRBJ1-2|TRBV9|.
TGTGCCAGCAGCTCGAGGACCGGGGGTGGCTACACCTTC
CASSSRTGGGYTF
>.|TRBJ1-2|TRBV25-1|.
TGTGCCAGCAGTGATCTGAGGACAGCTAACTATGGCTACACCTTC
CASSDLRTANYGYTF
>.|TRBJ1-2|TRBV30|.
TGTGCCTGGAGTGTACGGAGAAGGGGCCTCAACTATGGCTACACCTTC
CAWSVRRRGLNYGYTF
>.|TRBJ1-1|TRBV28|.
TGTGCCAGCAGTTTCCGACAGCGGGACACTGAAGCTTTCTTT
CASSFRQRDTEAFF
>TRBD2|TRBJ2-1|TRBV25-1|.
TGTGCCAGCAGTGAAAGGCTAGCGGGGGACAATGAGCAGTTCTTC
CASSERLAGDNEQFF
>TRBD1|TRBJ1-2|TRBV6-1|.
TGTGCCAGCGGAGGACAGGGGGCACATGGCTACACCTTC
CASGGQGAHGYTF
>.|TRBJ1-5|TRBV19|.
TGTGCCAGTAGTATCCTGGGTGAGGGCAATCAGCCCCAGCATTTT
CASSILGEGNQPQHF
>.|TRBJ1-1|TRBV9|.
TGTGCCAGCAGCGTAGACGAGGAGGTTGAAGCTTTCTTT
CASSVDEEVEAFF
>.|TRBJ2-4|TRBV7-2|.
TGTGCCAGCAGCTCCACCGACAGGAACAAAAACATTCAGTACTTC
CASSSTDRNKNIQYF
>.|TRBJ1-2|TRBV4-1|.
TGCGCCAGCAGCCAAGACATCCCCCGGGACACGCTATTCTATGGCTACACCTTC
CASSQDIPRDTLFYGYTF
>TRBD1|TRBJ2-7|TRBV6-1|.
TGTGCCAGCAGTGTAATCCTCGGCAGGGGGACCTACGAGCAGTACTTC
CASSVILGRGTYEQYF
>.|TRBJ2-3|TRBV30|.
TGTGCCTGGAGTGTACAGGCAGATACGCAGTATTTT
CAWSVQADTQYF
>TRBD1|TRBJ2-7|TRBV19|.
TGTGCCAGTAGTCCGGGACAGGTCTACGAGCAGTACTTC
CASSPGQVYEQYF
>.|TRBJ1-2|TRBV19|few
TGTGCCAGTGGAGGATTTAACTATGGCTACACCTTC
CASGGFNYGYTF
>TRBD2|TRBJ2-1|TRBV5-4|.
TGTGCCAGCAGCTTATGGACTAGCCCATACGAGCAGTTCTTC
CASSLWTSPYEQFF
>TRBD1|TRBJ2-5|TRBV2|.
TGTGCCAGCAGTGAAAGGGGACAGGGTAGGATAGAGACCCAGTACTTC
CASSERGQGRIETQYF
>.|TRBJ1-1|TRBV19|.
TGTGCCAGTAGTATAGTCCAGCGGGCGTTAGCTTTCTTT
CASSIVQRALAFF
>.|TRBJ1-1|TRBV19|few
TGTGCCAGTAGTAAAGTGGCGGAAGAAGCTTTCTTT
CASSKVAEEAFF
>TRBD1|TRBJ2-7|TRBV6-6|.
TGTGCCAGCAGTCACCCCGAGGGGGCCGAGCAGTACTTC
CASSHPEGAEQYF
>.|TRBJ2-1|TRBV6-1|.
TGTGCCAGCACCCTATTAGGGGCTCGCTACAATGAGCAGTTCTTC
CASTLLGARYNEQFF
>.|TRBJ2-1|TRBV4-3|.
TGCGCCAGCAGCCAAGATCAACTCGGGAGCGACCACTACAATGAGCAGTTCTTC
CASSQDQLGSDHYNEQFF
>TRBD2|TRBJ2-5|TRBV5-1|.
TGCGCCAGCAGCTCCGGACTAGCGGGAGGGCCTAGGGGAGAGACCCAGTACTTC
CASSSGLAGGPRGETQYF
>TRBD2|TRBJ2-7|TRBV7-3|once
TGTGCCAGCAGCTTGCTCAGTAGCGGGAGCGAGCAGTACTTC
CASSLLSSGSEQYF
>TRBD1|TRBJ2-2|TRBV11-2|.
TGTGCCAGCAGCTTGAGACAGGGAAACACCGGGGAGCTGTTTTTT
CASSLRQGNTGELFF
>.|TRBJ2-6|TRBV5-4|.
TGTGCCATCCCAGGGGATAGAAGCACTGGGGCCAACGTCCTGACTTTC
CAIPGDRSTGANVLTF
>.|TRBJ1-1|TRBV11-2|.
TGTGCCAGCAGCTTAGGACAGATCACTGAAGCTTTCTTT
CASSLGQITEAFF
>.|TRBJ2-2|TRBV7-3|.
TGTGCCAGCAGCTTAAATGGCGGAGTCACCGGGGAGCTGTTTTTT
CASSLNGGVTGELFF
>.|TRBJ2-1|TRBV9|.
TGTGCCAGCAGCCCGGGACAACTAAATGAGCAGTTCTTC
CASSPGQLNEQFF
>.|TRBJ1-5|TRBV10-3|.
TGTGCCATCGGGGAGAGGCAGCCCCAGCATTTT
CAIGERQPQHF
>.|TRBJ1-1|TRBV7-3|.
TGTGCCAGCAGCTTATTCGCAGGGTCGGGGAACACTGAAGCTTTCTTT
CASSLFAGSGNTEAFF
>TRBD1|TRBJ1-4|TRBV10-3|.
TGTGCCATCAGTGAGGACAGGGGTTATGAAAAACTGTTTTTT
CAISEDRGYEKLFF
>.|TRBJ1-1|TRBV9|.
TGTGCCAGCAGCCCCGGTTTCAGGGTAGTGAACACTGAAGCTTTCTTT
CASSPGFRVVNTEAFF
>.|TRBJ1-4|TRBV5-1|.
TGCGCCAGCAGCCAGACAGATCCCCTTGCTGAAAAACTGTTTTTT
CASSQTDPLAEKLFF